The 4 T cell receptor beta chains reported below all come from one sample, sequenced in a study of blood T cell repertoires in COVID-19 (TCRdb year 2020). Library preparation employed the immunoSEQ multiplex PCR assay. Not all clones reach the TCRdb copy of this immuneACCESS table, which keeps in-frame sequences only. Checked studies attribute under half of the gap to unresolved V genes and leave the rest unexplained. Present in this sample are more than 400,000 clones, 80% to 95% of which were seen just once. Clones ranked in the top ten supply about 0.6% of the sample. Sequencing was carried out using PBMCs or T cells enriched from blood (not recorded which). The receptors were gathered from a young man who had recovered from COVID-19.

The chain is built from TRBV4-1 and TRBJ1-3; 9 bases fit TRBD1. Germline CDR1 reads MGHRA; CDR2 reads YSYEKL. The CDR3 runs 15 residues. Trimming removed 3 bases from V and 6 bases from J; junction bases left unmatched: 6. The CDR3 is CASSQGQGAANTIYF. Written as DNA, the CDR3 is TGCGCCAGCAGCCAGGGACAGGGAGCTGCAAACACCATATATTTT.

This CDR3 reads CASSLVPAGGTLHF. CDR3 DNA sequence: TGTGCCAGCAGCTTAGTTCCGGCGGGTGGAACCCTCCACTTT. The chain couples TRBV11-3 to TRBJ1-6; no clear D gene. The CDR3 is 14 amino acids. Trimming pared 1 base from V and 14 bases from J, leaving 15 bases between. Germline CDR1 reads SGHNT; CDR2 reads YENEEA.

The genes are TRBV29-1 and TRBJ1-1; D gene ambiguous. Looked up from germline, CDR1 is SQVTM and CDR2 is ANQGSEA. The CDR3 length is 12 residues. Trimming removed 6 bases from V and 1 base from J, with 9 bases in between. This CDR3 is CSVSQPNTEAFF. The CDR3, as DNA: TGCAGCGTCTCACAGCCGAACACTGAAGCTTTCTTT.

This chain uses TRBV15 with TRBJ2-1; TRBD1 agrees at 10 bases. Germline trimming cut 3 bases from V and 8 bases from J; bases unmatched to any gene: 13. Germline V lookup: CDR1 LNHNV, CDR2 YYDKDF (reference sequence). The length of the CDR3 is 17 residues. The CDR3 loop is CATSSDLGGTGEDEQFF. CDR3 nucleotides: TGTGCCACCAGCAGCGACCTGGGGGGGACAGGGGAGGATGAGCAGTTCTTC.